Listed here is a single T cell receptor beta chain. Its specificity is not known. Clones were read by immunoSEQ multiplex PCR, and TCRdb kept only the in-frame ones, dropping some. Of under 85,000 clones listed, around 90% are singletons. The data were taken from a study of T cell responses to AZD1222 COVID-19 vaccine. The overall study: Second doses at about 4 or about 12 weeks were pooled. Study-wide findings and caveats: Once two AZD1222 doses were given, Spike-specific TCR breadth and depth went up. White British people made up most donors, females outnumbered males, and clonal diversity was possibly underestimated. Dominant at 160-218 and 743-854, vaccine-associated CD4 TCRs also spanned spike.

The CDR3 runs to 17 residues. Looked up from germline, CDR1 is SGHRS and CDR2 is YFSETQ. With V trimmed by 4 bases and J by 0 bases, 9 bases remained unmatched. This TCR came from an adult in good health. The chain links TRBV5-1 to TRBJ2-1, with 8 nucleotides matching TRBD2. The sample was peripheral blood, taken on day 0 of AZD1222 vaccination. The CDR3 loop reads CASSPTTGGSSYNEQFF. The CDR3, as DNA: TGCGCCAGCAGCCCCACTACGGGAGGGAGCTCCTACAATGAGCAGTTCTTC.